One sample yielded the 32 T cell receptor beta chains listed below, sequenced in a study of multiple sclerosis patients with progressive multifocal leukoencephalopathy. Time point of the sample: before natalizumab initiation. Generated by immunoSEQ multiplex PCR, the TCRdb table keeps only in-frame clones and is missing some. The sample lists some 30,000 clones; more than 75% were seen once. The specimen was PBMCs. These receptors were collected from a human donor with multiple sclerosis.

This clone has only a few counts. The chain uses TRBV27 and TRBJ2-7; TRBD1 agrees at 7 bases. After removal of 0 bases from V and 4 bases from J, the junction contained 9 bases not matched to a gene. CDR3 length: 16 amino acids. Germline CDR1 reads MNHEY; CDR2 reads SMNVEV (reference sequence). This chain's CDR3 is CASSLSMRQGVYEQYF. CDR3 DNA: TGTGCCAGCAGTTTATCGATGAGGCAGGGGGTTTACGAGCAGTACTTC.

Here the CDR3 DNA reads TGTGCCAGCAGCTCAGGACTAGCGGGGTCGGATACGCAGTATTTT. Amino acids: CASSSGLAGSDTQYF. The chain is built from TRBV5-4 and TRBJ2-3; TRBD2 agrees at 12 bases. The germline V gene has CDR1 SGHNT and CDR2 YYREEE (reference sequence). The J segment lost 6 bases and the V segment lost 3 bases, leaving 5 bases of the junction unmatched. The CDR3 extends over 15 amino acids.

V is TRBV18 and J is TRBJ1-1; D remains ambiguous. Germline CDR1 is KGHSH and CDR2 is LQKENI. The CDR3 sequence is 13 residues long. Between the trimmed V and J ends, which lost 4 bases and 2 bases, there was a span of 8 bases. The CDR3 region has the DNA TGTGCCAGCTCACAACCTTATAACACTGAAGCTTTCTTT. The encoded protein is CASSQPYNTEAFF. Complete variable domain (other parts from reference TRBV18 and TRBJ1-1): NAGVMQNPRHLVRRRGQEARLRCSPMKGHSHVYWYRQLPEEGLKFMVYLQKENIIDESGMPKERFSAEFPKEGPSILRIQQVVRGDSAAYFCASSQPYNTEAFFGQGTRLTVV.

This chain joins TRBV7-2 and TRBJ1-5, with D perhaps TRBD1 (5 bases). Germline CDR1 and CDR2: SGHTA and FQGNSA. This CDR3 region has 15 residues. The V gene lost 3 bases and the J gene lost 0 bases, with 9 bases spanning the gap. The CDR3 coding sequence is TGTGCCAGCAGCTTCGCTGGGGGTAGCAATCAGCCCCAGCATTTT. As protein: CASSFAGGSNQPQHF.

This chain links TRBV6-5 with TRBJ1-1, with 8 bases that match TRBD1. The V gene's germline CDR1 is MNHEY and CDR2 SVGAGI. Unmatched junction bases numbered 10, after V lost 5 bases and J lost 5 bases. The CDR3 consists of 15 residues. The CDR3 loop reads CASSRPQGVMTEAFF. CDR3 DNA sequence: TGTGCCAGCAGTCGACCACAGGGGGTTATGACTGAAGCTTTCTTT.

The rearrangement uses TRBV27 and TRBJ1-1, with D maybe TRBD1 (5 bases). From germline, CDR1 is MNHEY and CDR2 SMNVEV (reference sequence). Trimming left V 3 bases short and J 1 base short, with 6 bases between. The CDR3 extends over 13 amino acids. The CDR3 DNA is TGTGCCAGCAGTTTCGACAGGAACACTGAAGCTTTCTTT. It specifies CASSFDRNTEAFF.

The chain uses TRBV6-1 and TRBJ1-5; TRBD1 might be the D (5 bases). The germline V and J ends were trimmed by 0 bases and 1 base, with 7 bases remaining between them. Germline V gives CDR1 MNHNS, CDR2 SASEGT. The CDR3 spans 15 residues. DNA for the CDR3: TGTGCCAGCAGTGAAGCAGGGGTGAGCAATCAGCCCCAGCATTTT. Protein sequence: CASSEAGVSNQPQHF.

The V gene is TRBV19, the J gene TRBJ1-2; D gene uncertain. Looked up from germline, CDR1 is LNHDA and CDR2 is SQIVND (reference sequence). The CDR3 loop spans 13 amino acids. Between the trimmed V and J ends, which lost 5 bases and 6 bases, there was a span of 13 bases. The CDR3 coding sequence is TGTGCCAGTAGTTTAACCGCAGGCGATGGCTACACCTTC. Residues: CASSLTAGDGYTF.

The V and J genes are TRBV7-3 and TRBJ1-6, with TRBD1 as a possible D gene (5 bases). Deletions cut 4 bases from V and 5 bases from J, with 18 bases between. There are 17 residues in the CDR3. The germline V gene encodes CDR1 SGHTA and CDR2 FQGTGA. The CDR3 nucleotides are TGTGCCAGCAGCTCCTACGAACAGGTGACCGATAATTCACCCCTCCACTTT. It specifies CASSSYEQVTDNSPLHF.

The chain employs TRBV12-2 and TRBJ2-5; TRBD1 is the table's D call, not checked against the DNA. TRBV12-2 is an annotated pseudogene. The CDR3 contains 11 residues. The CDR3: CASRFRETQYF. In DNA, the CDR3 is TGTGCAAGTCGCTTCAGGGAGACCCAGTACTTC.

The J gene is TRBJ2-7, the V gene TRBV7-3; D possibly corresponds to TRBD2 (5 bases). The CDR3 has 13 residues. With 0 bases removed from V and 4 bases from J, the gap between germline ends came to 7 bases. CDR1 and CDR2 (germline): SGHTA, FQGTGA. CDR3 region: CASSLTGDYEQYF. The CDR3, as DNA: TGTGCCAGCAGCTTAACGGGAGATTACGAGCAGTACTTC.

J is TRBJ1-6 and V is TRBV19; perhaps TRBD1 as D (5 bases). This CDR3 is built from 14 residues. Trimming left V 5 bases short and J 9 bases short, with 14 bases between. The germline V gene encodes CDR1 LNHDA and CDR2 SQIVND (reference sequence). The CDR3 is CASSPRARGSPLHF. The CDR3 DNA follows: TGTGCCAGTAGTCCCAGGGCGAGAGGTTCACCCCTCCACTTT. Variable domain in full (rest from reference TRBV19 and TRBJ1-6): DGGITQSPKYLFRKEGQNVTLSCEQNLNHDAMYWYRQDPGQGLRLIYYSQIVNDFQKGDIAEGYSVSREKKESFPLTVTSAQKNPTAFYLCASSPRARGSPLHFGNGTRLTVT.

The V and J genes are TRBV4-2 and TRBJ1-1, with D unclear. CDR1 and CDR2 (germline): LGHNA, YNFKEQ. The CDR3 runs 14 residues. Trimming took off 4 bases at V and 1 base at J, with 10 bases between the two ends. The CDR3, as DNA: TGTGCCAGCAGCCGAGTAACATCGAACACTGAAGCTTTCTTT. Protein product: CASSRVTSNTEAFF.

This clone was recorded a few times. V usage is TRBV4-3 and J usage is TRBJ1-3, with TRBD1 as a possible D gene (6 bases). The CDR3 contains 15 residues. V was cut by 4 bases and J by 0 bases, with 10 bases left in between. Germline loops: CDR1 LGHNA, CDR2 YSLEER. The CDR3, as DNA: TGCGCCAGCAGCCGAGGGGGAGGCTCTGGAAACACCATATATTTT. It codes for CASSRGGGSGNTIYF.

This chain joins TRBV27 and TRBJ1-4; 12 positions match TRBD1. Germline V gene data show CDR1 as MNHEY and CDR2 as SMNVEV (reference sequence). The trim removed 4 bases at V and 1 base at J, leaving 4 bases unmatched. CDR3 length: 17 residues. CDR3 region: CASSSGTGGLTNEKLFF. The CDR3 DNA sequence: TGTGCCAGCAGTTCAGGGACAGGGGGCCTAACTAATGAAAAACTGTTTTTT.

This clone appeared a few times. The rearrangement links TRBV19 to TRBJ2-1; 8 bases agree with TRBD1. Unmatched junction bases numbered 6, after V lost 6 bases and J lost 2 bases. Germline V lookup: CDR1 LNHDA, CDR2 SQIVND (reference sequence). The CDR3 extends over 15 amino acids. Written as DNA, the CDR3 is TGTGCCAGTAGCCGGGGGACAGGCCCCTACAATGAGCAGTTCTTC. It is translated as CASSRGTGPYNEQFF.

The rearrangement uses TRBV30 and TRBJ1-2; tentatively, D is TRBD1 (6 bases). CDR1 is GTSNPN and CDR2 is SVGIG in the germline V gene (reference sequence). The CDR3 has 15 amino acids. V shed 4 bases and J shed 4 bases, with 19 bases lying between them. CDR3 amino acids: CAWILNREVGYGYTF. For the CDR3, the DNA is TGTGCCTGGATCCTAAACAGGGAAGTGGGCTATGGCTACACCTTC.

The DNA of the CDR3 is TGTGCCAGCAGCGGCAGGACTAGCGGGCCCCTCCTGACCAACAATGAGCAGTTCTTC. Translated, it gives CASSGRTSGPLLTNNEQFF. The rearrangement joins TRBV9 to TRBJ2-1; 11 bases match TRBD2. V lost 3 bases, J lost 5 bases, and 16 bases stayed unmatched. The CDR3 spans 19 residues. Looked up from germline, CDR1 is SGDLS and CDR2 is YYNGEE.

On this clone: Other nucleotide sequences in the sample specify the same CDR3. V and J are TRBV7-8 and TRBJ1-2, with TRBD1 as a possible D gene (5 bases). The V end was cut by 3 bases, the J end by 6 bases, with 17 bases between. The CDR3 spans 15 residues. The germline gives CDR1 SGHVS, CDR2 FQNEAQ. Here the CDR3 DNA reads TGTGCCAGCAGCTTCACCGGGACTGCTGTTGATGGCTACACCTTC. The encoded protein is CASSFTGTAVDGYTF. Filled out from reference TRBV7-8 and TRBJ1-2, the complete variable domain reads GAGVSQSPRYKVAKRGQDVALRCDPISGHVSLFWYQQALGQGPEFLTYFQNEAQLDKSGLPSDRFFAERPEGSVSTLKIQRTQQEDSAVYLCASSFTGTAVDGYTFGSGTRLTVV.

The rearrangement links TRBV29-1 to TRBJ2-3; TRBD1 matches 7 bases. The CDR3 runs to 14 residues. The germline gives CDR1 SQVTM, CDR2 ANQGSEA. J was trimmed by 2 bases and V by 6 bases; bases with no gene match: 8. The CDR3 reads CSVELGTATDTQYF. The CDR3 DNA reads as TGCAGCGTAGAACTTGGGACAGCCACAGATACGCAGTATTTT.

The chain joins TRBV28 to TRBJ1-5, with TRBD1 matching 8 bases. J lost 0 bases, V lost 6 bases, and 4 bases had no gene match. Germline-derived CDR1 and CDR2 are MDHEN and SYDVKM. This CDR3 is 15 amino acids long. CDR3 loop: CASRRTGNSNQPQHF. The CDR3 nucleotides are TGTGCCAGCAGAAGGACAGGGAATAGCAATCAGCCCCAGCATTTT.

The chain combines TRBV18 with TRBJ2-5, with 9 bases lining up with TRBD1. Near its end, the DNA agrees better with TRBJ2-7, so the J call may be wrong. Germline values: CDR1 KGHSH, CDR2 LQKENI. This CDR3 region has 16 residues. CDR3 loop: CASSPPVVTGGLEQYF. The CDR3 DNA follows: TGTGCCAGCTCACCACCTGTAGTGACAGGGGGGCTCGAGCAGTACTTC.

This clone was observed once. The chain uses TRBV6-5 and TRBJ1-1, with D hard to call. Germline loops: CDR1 MNHEY, CDR2 SVGAGI. This CDR3 region has 14 residues. The ends were cut back, 6 bases at V and 1 base at J, with 12 bases in the middle. CDR3 sequence reads: CASRTTGGNTEAFF. CDR3 nucleotide sequence: TGTGCCAGCAGGACCACGGGAGGGAACACTGAAGCTTTCTTT.

This chain uses TRBV5-4 with TRBJ2-7, with D perhaps TRBD2 (5 bases). With 3 bases removed from V and 3 bases from J, the gap between germline ends came to 16 bases. The CDR3 length is 15 residues. Germline assignment: CDR1 SGHNT and CDR2 YYREEE (reference sequence). The chain's CDR3 is CASSSGSQRSYEQYF. The CDR3 DNA reads as TGTGCCAGCAGCTCTGGGAGTCAGAGAAGCTACGAGCAGTACTTC.

DNA for the CDR3: TGCGCCAGCAGCTCCTATGACACTGAAGCTTTCTTT. Translating gives CASSSYDTEAFF. V is TRBV5-1 and J is TRBJ1-1, with D uncertain. This CDR3 has 12 residues. Germline V CDR1 and CDR2: SGHRS, YFSETQ. V was trimmed by 3 bases and J by 3 bases, leaving 6 bases between them.

V usage is TRBV18 and J usage is TRBJ2-5; D may be TRBD2 (6 bases). The V end was cut by 2 bases, the J end by 5 bases, with 15 bases between. Germline CDR1 reads KGHSH; CDR2 reads LQKENI. The CDR3 runs to 15 residues. This CDR3 is CASSPVLAAGETQYF. DNA for the CDR3: TGTGCCAGCTCACCAGTGTTGGCGGCGGGGGAGACCCAGTACTTC.

This clone came up once. The chain has TRBV11-3 and TRBJ2-7, with D unresolved. This CDR3 comprises 12 residues. The germline V and J ends were trimmed by 5 bases and 0 bases, with 5 bases remaining between them. The germline V gene encodes CDR1 SGHNT and CDR2 YENEEA. The CDR3 loop is CASSPHSYEQYF. Here the CDR3 DNA reads TGTGCCAGCAGCCCGCACTCCTACGAGCAGTACTTC.

The V gene is TRBV28, the J gene TRBJ1-2, with D possibly TRBD1 on 6 matching bases. CDR3 length equals 15 residues. Trimming took off 4 bases at V and 3 bases at J, with 15 bases between the two ends. Germline-derived CDR1 and CDR2 are MDHEN and SYDVKM. The chain's CDR3 is CASSSPRRTDYGYTF. The CDR3 DNA reads as TGTGCCAGCAGTTCACCCCGACGGACAGACTATGGCTACACCTTC.

This clone was observed once. The V gene is TRBV6-6, the J gene TRBJ1-1; possibly TRBD1 for D (6 bases). Germline V CDR1 and CDR2: MNHNY, SVGAGI (reference sequence). This CDR3 is built from 13 residues. V was shortened by 5 bases and J by 7 bases, with 14 bases between the two germline ends. CDR3 amino acids: CASSTNGGREAFF. CDR3 coding DNA: TGTGCCAGCAGTACTAATGGGGGCCGTGAAGCTTTCTTT.

The chain uses TRBV15 and TRBJ2-3, with 9 bases that match TRBD1. V was clipped by 5 bases and J by 2 bases; unmatched bases: 14. The germline gives CDR1 LNHNV, CDR2 YYDKDF (reference sequence). This CDR3 spans 18 amino acids. The CDR3 DNA reads TGTGCCACCAGCCCTACCGGGACAGGGCTGTCTTCCACAGATACGCAGTATTTT. This encodes CATSPTGTGLSSTDTQYF.

The rearrangement links TRBV29-1 to TRBJ2-1; 8 bases agree with TRBD2. This CDR3 has 13 residues. Germline CDR1 reads SQVTM; CDR2 reads ANQGSEA. The V and J ends lost 6 bases and 7 bases, in that order; junction bases with no gene match: 8. The CDR3 loop reads CSVGPGTSNEQFF. The CDR3 region has the DNA TGCAGCGTAGGACCCGGGACTAGTAATGAGCAGTTCTTC.

This clone has more than one count but fewer than ten. V gene TRBV4-1 combines with J gene TRBJ1-5, with a weak D call TRBD1 (6 bases). Germline V gene sequence: CDR1 MGHRA, CDR2 YSYEKL. This CDR3 region has 15 residues. Trimming shortened V by 4 bases and J by 6 bases, and 16 bases separated the two germline ends. CDR3 nucleotides: TGCGCCAGCAGCCCCACGCGAGGGGGAGCTCAGCCCCAGCATTTT. Amino acids: CASSPTRGGAQPQHF.